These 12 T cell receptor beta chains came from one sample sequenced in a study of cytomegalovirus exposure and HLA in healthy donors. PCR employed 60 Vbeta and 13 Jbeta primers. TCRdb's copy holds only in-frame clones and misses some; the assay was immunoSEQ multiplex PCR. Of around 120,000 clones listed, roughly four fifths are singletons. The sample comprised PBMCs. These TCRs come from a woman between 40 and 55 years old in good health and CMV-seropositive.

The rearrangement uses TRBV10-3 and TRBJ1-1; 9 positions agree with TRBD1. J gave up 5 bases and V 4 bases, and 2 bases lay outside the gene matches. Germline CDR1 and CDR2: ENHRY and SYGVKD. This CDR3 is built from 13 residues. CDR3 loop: CAISGQGETEAFF. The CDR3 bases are TGTGCCATCAGTGGACAGGGGGAAACTGAAGCTTTCTTT.

The chain's CDR3 is CASSLGGGREQYF. The CDR3 DNA follows: TGCGCCAGCAGCTTAGGAGGAGGTCGCGAGCAGTACTTC. This chain connects TRBV5-1 to TRBJ2-7; D may be TRBD2 (5 bases). CDR1 is SGHRS, CDR2 YFSETQ, per germline. Trimming left V 2 bases short and J 6 bases short, with 12 bases between. The CDR3 is 13 amino acids.

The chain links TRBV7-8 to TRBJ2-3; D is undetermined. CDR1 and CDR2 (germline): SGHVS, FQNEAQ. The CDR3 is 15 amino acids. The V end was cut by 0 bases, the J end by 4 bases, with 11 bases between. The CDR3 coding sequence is TGTGCCAGCAGCTTAGCTAGCCTGAGCCCAGATACGCAGTATTTT. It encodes CASSLASLSPDTQYF.

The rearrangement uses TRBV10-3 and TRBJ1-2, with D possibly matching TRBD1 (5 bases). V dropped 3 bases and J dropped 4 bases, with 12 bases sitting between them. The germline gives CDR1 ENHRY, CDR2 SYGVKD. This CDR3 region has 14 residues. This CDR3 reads CAISDGNTGYGYTF. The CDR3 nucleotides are TGTGCCATCAGTGACGGTAATACAGGCTATGGCTACACCTTC.

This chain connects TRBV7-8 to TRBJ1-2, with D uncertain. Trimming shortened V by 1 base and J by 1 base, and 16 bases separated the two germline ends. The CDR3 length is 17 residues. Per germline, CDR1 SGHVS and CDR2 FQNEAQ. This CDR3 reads CASSLGWEPGDNYGYTF. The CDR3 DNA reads TGTGCCAGCAGCTTAGGATGGGAGCCGGGAGATAACTATGGCTACACCTTC.

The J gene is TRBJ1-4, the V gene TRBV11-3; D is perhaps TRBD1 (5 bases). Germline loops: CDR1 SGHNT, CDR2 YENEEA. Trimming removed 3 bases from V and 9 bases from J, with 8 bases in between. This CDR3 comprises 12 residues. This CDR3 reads CASSLEGKKLFF. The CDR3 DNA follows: TGTGCCAGCAGCTTGGAGGGGAAAAAACTGTTTTTT. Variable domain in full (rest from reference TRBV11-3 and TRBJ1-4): EAGVVQSPRYKIIEKKQPVAFWCNPISGHNTLYWYLQNLGQGPELLIRYENEEAVDDSQLPKDRFSAERLKGVDSTLKIQPAELGDSAVYLCASSLEGKKLFFGSGTQLSVL.

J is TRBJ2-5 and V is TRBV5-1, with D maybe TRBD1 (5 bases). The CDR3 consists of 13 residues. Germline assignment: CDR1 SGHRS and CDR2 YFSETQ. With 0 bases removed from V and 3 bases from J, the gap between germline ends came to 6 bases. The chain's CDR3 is CASSLVGEETQYF. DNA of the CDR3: TGCGCCAGCAGCTTGGTAGGGGAAGAGACCCAGTACTTC.

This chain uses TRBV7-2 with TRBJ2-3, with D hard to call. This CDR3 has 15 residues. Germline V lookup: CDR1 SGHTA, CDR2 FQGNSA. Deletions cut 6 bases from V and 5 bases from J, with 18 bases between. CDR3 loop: CASSRMRSTQDTQYF. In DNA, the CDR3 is TGTGCCAGCAGTCGCATGCGGAGTACGCAAGATACGCAGTATTTT.

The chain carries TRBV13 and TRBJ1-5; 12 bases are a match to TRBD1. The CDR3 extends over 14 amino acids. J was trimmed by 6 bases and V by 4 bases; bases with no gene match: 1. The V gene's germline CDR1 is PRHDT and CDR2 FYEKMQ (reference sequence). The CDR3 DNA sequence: TGTGCCAGCAGCTCGGGACAGGGGGCTCAGCCCCAGCATTTT. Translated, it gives CASSSGQGAQPQHF.

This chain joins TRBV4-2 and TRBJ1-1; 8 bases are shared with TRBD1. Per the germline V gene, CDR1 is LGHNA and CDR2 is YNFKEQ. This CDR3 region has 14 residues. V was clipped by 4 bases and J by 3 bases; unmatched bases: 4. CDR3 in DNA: TGTGCCAGCAGCCGGACAGGGCAGGACACTGAAGCTTTCTTT. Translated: CASSRTGQDTEAFF.

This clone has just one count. The CDR3 coding sequence is TGCGCCAGCAGCCCATCCCGGACAGTTTTCACCATATATTTT. It yields the protein CASSPSRTVFTIYF. This chain joins TRBV4-1 and TRBJ1-3; D might be TRBD1 (6 bases). The CDR3 loop spans 14 amino acids. Trimming took 4 bases from V and 9 from J, leaving 16 bases between them. CDR1 and CDR2 from the germline V gene are MGHRA and YSYEKL.

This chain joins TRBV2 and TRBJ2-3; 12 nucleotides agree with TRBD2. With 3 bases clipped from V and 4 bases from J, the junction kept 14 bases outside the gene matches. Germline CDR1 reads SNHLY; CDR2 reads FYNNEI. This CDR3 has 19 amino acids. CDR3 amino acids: CASSDIWTSGERTADTQYF. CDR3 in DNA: TGTGCCAGCAGTGATATTTGGACTAGCGGGGAGAGAACAGCAGATACGCAGTATTTT.